This T cell receptor beta chain emerged from a study of T cell clonality in common variable immunodeficiency. Libraries were prepared by immunoSEQ multiplex PCR; TCRdb keeps only in-frame clonotypes and omits some of them. Singletons are absent from the sample, which has tens of thousands of clones. V was clipped by 6 bases and J by 4 bases, with 12 bases between them. The CDR3 covers 13 residues. Germline V gene lookup returns CDR1 SNHLY and CDR2 FYNNEI. This clone was seen many times. The read comes to an end 3 residues before the CDR3 does, leaving the germline J gene to fill in the end. This receptor was taken from a person aged 18-70 years in good health. The specimen was peripheral blood mononuclear cells. The V call is TRBV2, the J call TRBJ1-1; D remains ambiguous. CDR3 DNA (partial): TGTGCCAGCAGGCGTTCGGAGGGCACTGAA. Translating it yields CASRRSEGTE. The CDR3 in full is CASRRSEGTEAFF.